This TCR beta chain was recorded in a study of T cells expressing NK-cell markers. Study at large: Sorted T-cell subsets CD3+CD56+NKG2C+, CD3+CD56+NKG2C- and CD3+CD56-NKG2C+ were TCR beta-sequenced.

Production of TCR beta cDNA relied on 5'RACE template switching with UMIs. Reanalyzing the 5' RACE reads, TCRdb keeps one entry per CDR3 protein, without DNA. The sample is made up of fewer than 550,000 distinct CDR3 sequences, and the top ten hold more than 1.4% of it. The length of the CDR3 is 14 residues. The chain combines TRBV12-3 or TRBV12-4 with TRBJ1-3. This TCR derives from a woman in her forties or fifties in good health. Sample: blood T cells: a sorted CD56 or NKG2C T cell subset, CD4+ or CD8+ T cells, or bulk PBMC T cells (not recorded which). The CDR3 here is CASRYREGGNTIYF.